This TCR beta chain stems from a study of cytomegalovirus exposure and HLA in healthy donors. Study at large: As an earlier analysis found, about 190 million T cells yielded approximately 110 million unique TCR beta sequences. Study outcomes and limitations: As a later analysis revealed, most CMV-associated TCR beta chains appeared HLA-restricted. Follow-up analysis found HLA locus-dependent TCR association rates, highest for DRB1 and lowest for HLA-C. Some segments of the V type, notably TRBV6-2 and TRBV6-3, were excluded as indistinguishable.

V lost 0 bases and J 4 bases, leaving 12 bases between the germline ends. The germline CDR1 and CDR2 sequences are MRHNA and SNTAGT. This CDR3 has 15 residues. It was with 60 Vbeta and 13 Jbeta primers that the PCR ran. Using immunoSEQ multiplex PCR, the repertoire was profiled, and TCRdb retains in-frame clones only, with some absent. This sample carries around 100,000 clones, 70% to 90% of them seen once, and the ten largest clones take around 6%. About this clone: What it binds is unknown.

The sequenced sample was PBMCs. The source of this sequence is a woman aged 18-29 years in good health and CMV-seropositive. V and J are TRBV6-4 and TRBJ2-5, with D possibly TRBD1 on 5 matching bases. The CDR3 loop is CASSDSQEIGETQYF. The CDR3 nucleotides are TGTGCCAGCAGTGACTCACAGGAGATAGGAGAGACCCAGTACTTC.